This TCR beta chain was identified in a study of blood T cell repertoires in COVID-19. Germline V gives CDR1 SGHKS, CDR2 YYEKEE (reference sequence). J gave up 0 bases and V 4 bases, and 7 bases lay outside the gene matches. The CDR3 extends over 17 amino acids. Sequenced by immunoSEQ multiplex PCR; TCRdb stores in-frame clones only, minus some. The repertoire holds 150,000 to 200,000 clones, with about 80% as singletons. This sequence was found in a woman over 75 with acute or convalescent COVID-19. Material for sequencing was peripheral blood. The chain has TRBV5-5 and TRBJ2-6; 7 nucleotides line up with TRBD1. The CDR3 spells CASSDRQGRSGANVLTF. DNA for the CDR3: TGTGCCAGCAGCGACCGACAGGGCCGCTCTGGGGCCAACGTCCTGACTTTC.